Shown below are 20 T cell receptor beta chains from a single sample sequenced in a study of blood T cell repertoires in COVID-19. Sequencing was performed with immunoSEQ multiplex PCR; in TCRdb, only in-frame clones are kept and a portion is missing. The repertoire has roughly 160,000 clones, roughly 88% of them found once; the top ten carry approximately 7%. The specimen sequenced was peripheral blood. These receptors all stem from a man aged 80 or over with COVID-19, enrolled during active disease.

The V and J genes are TRBV9 and TRBJ1-4; TRBD1 might be the D (5 bases). The V and J ends lost 1 base and 7 bases respectively, with 14 bases between them. The CDR3 length is 15 residues. Germline V gene data show CDR1 as SGDLS and CDR2 as YYNGEE. This CDR3 is CASSVYQGAGEKLFF. The DNA of the CDR3 is TGTGCCAGCAGCGTATATCAGGGCGCTGGTGAAAAACTGTTTTTT.

The chain recombines TRBV19 with TRBJ1-5, with a weak D call TRBD1 (5 bases). Trimming removed 4 bases from V and 6 bases from J, with 16 bases in between. The CDR3 is made up of 15 amino acids. Looked up from germline, CDR1 is LNHDA and CDR2 is SQIVND (reference sequence). The CDR3 coding sequence is TGTGCCAGTAGTAGGGGACTGGGAGGCTTTCAGCCCCAGCATTTT. This gives the protein CASSRGLGGFQPQHF.

The chain is built from TRBV4-2 and TRBJ2-7, with 8 bases aligning to TRBD2. Trimming removed 2 bases from V and 3 bases from J; junction bases left unmatched: 9. CDR1 is LGHNA, CDR2 YNFKEQ, per germline. The CDR3 runs to 16 residues. CDR3 protein: CASSQTPGLVVYEQYF. The CDR3 nucleotides read TGTGCCAGCAGCCAAACTCCGGGACTAGTGGTCTACGAGCAGTACTTC.

This clone was found a few times. This rearrangement joins TRBV5-6 to TRBJ1-5; the D gene is possibly TRBD1 (5 bases). Deletions cut 2 bases from V and 9 bases from J, with 12 bases between. CDR3 length: 13 amino acids. The germline CDR1 and CDR2 sequences are SGHDT and YYEEEE. The CDR3: CASSFSGPGPQHF. In DNA, the CDR3 is TGTGCCAGCAGCTTTTCAGGGCCTGGGCCCCAGCATTTT.

The table lists this clone with a few counts. V usage is TRBV3-1 (or the pseudogene TRBV3-2) and J usage is TRBJ2-2; no reliable D call. CDR3 length: 14 amino acids. The germline V gene encodes CDR1 LGHDT and CDR2 YNNKEL (reference sequence). Trimming stripped 0 bases from V and 7 bases from J, with 9 bases between. The CDR3 DNA is TGTGCCAGCAGCCAAGAAGAGGTCAGCGGGGAGCTGTTTTTT. Translating it yields CASSQEEVSGELFF.

In this sample, this clone turned up a few times. The rearrangement joins TRBV7-8 to TRBJ2-7, with 7 bases identical to TRBD1. Germline V lookup: CDR1 SGHVS, CDR2 FQNEAQ. V shed 5 bases and J 0 bases; nucleotides not matched to a gene: 13. The CDR3 contains 17 residues. CDR3 region: CASSASTRTGSSYEQYF. The CDR3 nucleotides are TGTGCCAGCAGCGCCTCCACCAGGACAGGCAGCTCCTACGAGCAGTACTTC.

The genes are TRBV5-1 and TRBJ1-2; 10 bases map to TRBD1. This CDR3 contains 14 residues. From germline, CDR1 is SGHRS and CDR2 YFSETQ. Losses at the gene ends were 2 bases for V and 7 bases for J; bases not matched to a gene: 5. The CDR3 region is CASSLPGQGGGYTF. The CDR3 DNA is TGCGCCAGCAGCTTACCCGGACAGGGGGGTGGCTACACCTTC.

This chain uses TRBV7-8 with TRBJ1-2; D is possibly TRBD1 (5 bases). Between the trimmed V and J ends, which lost 2 bases and 4 bases, there was a span of 11 bases. This CDR3 has 14 residues. Germline assignment: CDR1 SGHVS and CDR2 FQNEAQ. CDR3 residues: CASSLSRGGYGYTF. The DNA for the CDR3 is TGTGCCAGCAGCTTAAGTAGGGGAGGCTATGGCTACACCTTC.

This clone was recorded only once. The CDR3 is CASSLEETQYF. CDR3 coding DNA: TGTGCCAGCAGCCTCGAGGAGACCCAGTACTTC. The chain combines TRBV14 with TRBJ2-5; D is unresolved. The germline V gene has CDR1 SGHDN and CDR2 FVKESK. The CDR3 spans 11 residues. Trimming left V 4 bases short and J 5 bases short, with 5 bases between.

The chain joins TRBV27 to TRBJ1-5; 9 bases are a match to TRBD1. This CDR3 is built from 17 residues. CDR1 MNHEY and CDR2 SMNVEV come from the germline V gene (reference sequence). As DNA, the CDR3 is TGTGCTACTCATTTACCCCTCGGACAGGGGCATGATCAGCCCCAGCATTTT. Protein sequence: CATHLPLGQGHDQPQHF.

This clone was seen a handful of times. This rearrangement joins TRBV6-5 to TRBJ1-2; 7 positions agree with TRBD1. The V gene's germline CDR1 is MNHEY and CDR2 SVGAGI. The CDR3 length is 15 residues. The junction had 5 bases not matched to a gene; V was cut back by 4 bases and J by 0 bases. CDR3 DNA: TGTGCCAGCAGTTGGGGACAGACTACTAACTATGGCTACACCTTC. As protein: CASSWGQTTNYGYTF.

This rearrangement joins TRBV28 to TRBJ1-4; D is possibly TRBD1 (6 bases). This CDR3 has 14 amino acids. CDR1 is MDHEN, CDR2 SYDVKM, per germline. Trimming stripped 5 bases from V and 8 bases from J, with 15 bases between. CDR3 in amino acids: CASSVTGGREKLFF. The CDR3 nucleotides read TGTGCCAGCAGTGTCACGGGGGGCCGAGAAAAACTGTTTTTT.

This chain links TRBV29-1 with TRBJ2-6; D remains ambiguous. CDR3 length: 14 residues. Germline CDR1 and CDR2: SQVTM and ANQGSEA. Deletions cut 4 bases from V and 0 bases from J, with 7 bases between. The CDR3 here is CSVVISSGANVLTF. DNA of the CDR3: TGCAGCGTTGTGATTAGCTCTGGGGCCAACGTCCTGACTTTC.

This clone was detected once. This specimen includes other DNA sequences encoding the same CDR3. The CDR3 region has the DNA TGTGCCAGCAGCCTGCCGGGGGAAGGAGAGACCCAGTACTTC. Translating it yields CASSLPGEGETQYF. The chain recombines TRBV5-4 with TRBJ2-5; TRBD2 might be the D (6 bases). Germline V gives CDR1 SGHNT, CDR2 YYREEE (reference sequence). Trimming left V 4 bases short and J 4 bases short, with 14 bases between. This CDR3 comprises 14 residues.

This clone appeared a single time. The chain combines TRBV28 with TRBJ2-7; TRBD2 matches at 8 bases. Germline V gene sequence: CDR1 MDHEN, CDR2 SYDVKM. The CDR3 sequence is 16 residues long. V trimming: 3 bases; J trimming: 2 bases; junction bases outside the gene matches: 9. CDR3 sequence: CASSFSPGTRTYEQYF. The CDR3 DNA reads as TGTGCCAGCAGTTTTTCACCCGGGACTAGAACCTACGAGCAGTACTTC.

The chain carries TRBV5-1 and TRBJ1-5; no clear D. Germline lookup yields CDR1 SGHRS and CDR2 YFSETQ. The length of the CDR3 is 15 residues. Trimming pared 0 bases from V and 4 bases from J, leaving 11 bases between. CDR3 bases: TGCGCCAGCAGCTTGGTTTCAGGTGGTAATCAGCCCCAGCATTTT. This codes for CASSLVSGGNQPQHF. Filled out from reference TRBV5-1 and TRBJ1-5, the complete variable domain reads KAGVTQTPRYLIKTRGQQVTLSCSPISGHRSVSWYQQTPGQGLQFLFEYFSETQRNKGNFPGRFSGRQFSNSRSEMNVSTLELGDSALYLCASSLVSGGNQPQHFGDGTRLSIL.

V usage is TRBV25-1 and J usage is TRBJ2-7; the match to TRBD1 covers 8 bases. Germline CDR1 is MGHDK and CDR2 is SYGVNS. V shed 3 bases, J shed 5 bases, and the junction held 0 bases outside the gene matches. The CDR3 runs 12 residues. In DNA form, the CDR3 reads TGTGCCAGCAGTGAGGACAGGGACGAGCAGTACTTC. Translating gives CASSEDRDEQYF.

V is TRBV13 and J is TRBJ1-4; 11 bases are shared with TRBD1. Germline trimming cut 5 bases from V and 6 bases from J; bases unmatched to any gene: 5. Germline V gene sequence: CDR1 PRHDT, CDR2 FYEKMQ (reference sequence). The CDR3 runs 15 residues. The CDR3 bases are TGTGCCAGCAGCGCCCGGGACAGGGGGGATGAAAAACTGTTTTTT. It specifies CASSARDRGDEKLFF.

The chain joins TRBV15 to TRBJ1-1, with 12 bases fitting TRBD1. The CDR3 has 17 amino acids. Germline CDR1 is LNHNV and CDR2 is YYDKDF (reference sequence). V was pared by 4 bases and J by 1 base, with 7 bases of the junction left unmatched. In nucleotides, the CDR3 is TGTGCCACCAGCACGGATGGGACAGGGGGCTGGAACACTGAAGCTTTCTTT. The encoded protein is CATSTDGTGGWNTEAFF.

V and J are TRBV4-1 and TRBJ2-3, with 8 nucleotides matching TRBD1. This CDR3 region has 14 residues. Germline V CDR1 and CDR2: MGHRA, YSYEKL. V was pared by 2 bases and J by 5 bases, with 3 bases of the junction left unmatched. CDR3 sequence reads: CASSQIQGGDTQYF. The CDR3 DNA reads TGCGCCAGCAGCCAAATACAGGGGGGAGATACGCAGTATTTT.